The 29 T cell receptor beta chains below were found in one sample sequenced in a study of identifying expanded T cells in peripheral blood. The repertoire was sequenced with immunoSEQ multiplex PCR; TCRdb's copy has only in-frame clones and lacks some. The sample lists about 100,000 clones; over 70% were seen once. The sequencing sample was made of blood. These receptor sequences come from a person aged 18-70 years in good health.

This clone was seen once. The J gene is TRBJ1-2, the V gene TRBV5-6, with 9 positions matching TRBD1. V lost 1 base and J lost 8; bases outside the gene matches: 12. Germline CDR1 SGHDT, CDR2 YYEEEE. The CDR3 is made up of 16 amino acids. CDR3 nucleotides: TGTGCCAGCAGCTTGTTGGGGACAGGGAAAATTCCAGGCTACACCTTC. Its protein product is CASSLLGTGKIPGYTF.

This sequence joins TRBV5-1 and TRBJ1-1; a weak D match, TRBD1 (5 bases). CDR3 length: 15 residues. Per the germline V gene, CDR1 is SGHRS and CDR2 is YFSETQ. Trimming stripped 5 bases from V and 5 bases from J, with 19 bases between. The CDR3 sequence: CASRLSSVGATEAFF. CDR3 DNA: TGCGCCAGCAGACTAAGTTCGGTAGGGGCTACTGAAGCTTTCTTT.

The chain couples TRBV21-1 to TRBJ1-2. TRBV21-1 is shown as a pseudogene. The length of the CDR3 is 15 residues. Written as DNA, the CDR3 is TGTGCCAGCAGCAAAGTGGCCGCGCCCAACTATGGCTACACCTTC. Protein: CASSKVAAPNYGYTF.

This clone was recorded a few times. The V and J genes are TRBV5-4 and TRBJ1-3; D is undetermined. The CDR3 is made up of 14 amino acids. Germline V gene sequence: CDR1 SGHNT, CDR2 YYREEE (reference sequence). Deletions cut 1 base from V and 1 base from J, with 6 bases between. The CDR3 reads CASSLSGSGNTIYF. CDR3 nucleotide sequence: TGTGCCAGCAGCTTGTCGGGTTCTGGAAACACCATATATTTT.

The chain's CDR3 is CASSYSAPGLAYEQYF. DNA for the CDR3: TGTGCCAGCAGTTACTCGGCTCCAGGGTTGGCCTACGAGCAGTACTTC. The chain joins TRBV6-5 to TRBJ2-7; maybe TRBD1 (5 bases). This CDR3 is 16 amino acids long. The V and J ends lost 0 bases and 2 bases respectively, with 14 bases between them. Germline CDR1 MNHEY, CDR2 SVGAGI.

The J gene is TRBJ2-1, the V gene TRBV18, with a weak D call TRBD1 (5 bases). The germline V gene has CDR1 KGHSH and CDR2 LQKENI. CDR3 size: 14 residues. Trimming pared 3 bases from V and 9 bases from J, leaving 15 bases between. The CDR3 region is CASSPNKGATEQFF. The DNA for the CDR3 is TGTGCCAGCTCACCTAACAAAGGGGCCACTGAGCAGTTCTTC.

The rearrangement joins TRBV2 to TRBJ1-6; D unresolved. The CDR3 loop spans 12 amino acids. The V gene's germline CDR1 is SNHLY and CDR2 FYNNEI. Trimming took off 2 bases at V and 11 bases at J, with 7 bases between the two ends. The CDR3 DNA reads TGTGCCAGCAGTGAAACAGAAGCACCCCTCCACTTT. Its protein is CASSETEAPLHF.

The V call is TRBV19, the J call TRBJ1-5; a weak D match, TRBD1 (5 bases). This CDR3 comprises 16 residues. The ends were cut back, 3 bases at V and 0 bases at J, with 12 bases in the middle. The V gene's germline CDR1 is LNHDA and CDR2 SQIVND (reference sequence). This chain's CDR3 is CASSMARGYSNQPQHF. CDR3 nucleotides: TGTGCCAGTAGTATGGCCCGGGGGTATAGCAATCAGCCCCAGCATTTT.

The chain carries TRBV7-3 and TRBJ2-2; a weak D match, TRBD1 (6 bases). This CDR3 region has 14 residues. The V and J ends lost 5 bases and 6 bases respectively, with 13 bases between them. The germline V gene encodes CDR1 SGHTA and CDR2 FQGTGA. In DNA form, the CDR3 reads TGTGCCAGCAGCCAGGGGACCCCGGCCGGGGAGCTGTTTTTT. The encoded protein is CASSQGTPAGELFF.

The CDR3 sequence: CASSDNPTETQYF. In nucleotides, the CDR3 is TGCGCCAGCAGTGACAACCCGACAGAGACCCAGTACTTC. This sequence joins TRBV5-1 and TRBJ2-5; D gene unclear. CDR3 length: 13 residues. CDR1 SGHRS and CDR2 YFSETQ come from the germline V gene. The V gene lost 5 bases and the J gene lost 4 bases, with 12 bases spanning the gap.

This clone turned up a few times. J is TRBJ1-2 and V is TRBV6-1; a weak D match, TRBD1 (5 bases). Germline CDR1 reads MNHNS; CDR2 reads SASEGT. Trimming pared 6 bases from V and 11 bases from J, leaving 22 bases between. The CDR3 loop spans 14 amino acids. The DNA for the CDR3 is TGTGCCAGCAGGGGCAGGGACTTCGGCCACTCGTACACCTTC. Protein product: CASRGRDFGHSYTF.

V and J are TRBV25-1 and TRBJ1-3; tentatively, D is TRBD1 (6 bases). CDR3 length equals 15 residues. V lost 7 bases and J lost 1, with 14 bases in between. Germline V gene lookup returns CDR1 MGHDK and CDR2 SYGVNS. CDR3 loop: CASISTGTSGNTIYF. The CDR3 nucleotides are TGTGCCAGCATTAGTACAGGGACTTCTGGAAACACCATATATTTT.

CDR3 nucleotides: TGTGCCAGCAGCTTAGGAGGATCGAACACCGGGGAGCTGTTTTTT. Residues: CASSLGGSNTGELFF. V is TRBV7-3 and J is TRBJ2-2; D perhaps matches TRBD2 (5 bases). The germline V and J ends were trimmed by 2 bases and 0 bases, with 7 bases remaining between them. The length of the CDR3 is 15 residues. The germline V gene encodes CDR1 SGHTA and CDR2 FQGTGA.

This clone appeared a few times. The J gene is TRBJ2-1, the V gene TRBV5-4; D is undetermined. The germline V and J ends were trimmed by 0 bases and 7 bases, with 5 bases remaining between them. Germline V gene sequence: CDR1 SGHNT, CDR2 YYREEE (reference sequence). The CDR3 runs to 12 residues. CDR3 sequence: CASSLVQNEQFF. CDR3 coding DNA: TGTGCCAGCAGCTTGGTACAAAATGAGCAGTTCTTC.

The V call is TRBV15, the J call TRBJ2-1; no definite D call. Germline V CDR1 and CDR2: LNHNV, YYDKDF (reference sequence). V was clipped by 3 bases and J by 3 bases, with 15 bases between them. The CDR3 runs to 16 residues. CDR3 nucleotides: TGTGCCACCAGCAGTTCTTACACTATCCACTACAATGAGCAGTTCTTC. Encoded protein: CATSSSYTIHYNEQFF.

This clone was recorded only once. In DNA, the CDR3 is TGTGCCAGCAGCTTGGTCGCAGGGGGTACCGGGTACGAGCAGTACTTC. The encoded protein is CASSLVAGGTGYEQYF. V gene TRBV5-4 combines with J gene TRBJ2-7, with 7 bases that match TRBD1. The length of the CDR3 is 16 residues. With V trimmed by 0 bases and J by 4 bases, 10 bases remained unmatched. Germline CDR1 and CDR2: SGHNT and YYREEE (reference sequence). Drawing the rest from reference TRBV5-4 and TRBJ2-7, the complete variable domain is ETGVTQSPTHLIKTRGQQVTLRCSSQSGHNTVSWYQQALGQGPQFIFQYYREEENGRGNFPPRFSGLQFPNYSSELNVNALELDDSALYLCASSLVAGGTGYEQYFGPGTRLTVT.

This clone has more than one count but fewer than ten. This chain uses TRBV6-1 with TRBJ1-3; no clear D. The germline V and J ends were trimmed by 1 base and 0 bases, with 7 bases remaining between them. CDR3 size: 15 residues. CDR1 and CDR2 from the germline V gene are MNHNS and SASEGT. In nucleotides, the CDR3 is TGTGCCAGCAGTGAAGGTAGTGTCTCTGGAAACACCATATATTTT. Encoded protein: CASSEGSVSGNTIYF.

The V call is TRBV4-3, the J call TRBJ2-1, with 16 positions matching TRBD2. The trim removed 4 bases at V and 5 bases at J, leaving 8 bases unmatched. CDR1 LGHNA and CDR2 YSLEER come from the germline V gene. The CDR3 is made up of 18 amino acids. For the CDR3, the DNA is TGCGCCAGCAGCCTGGGGACTAGCGGGAGGGCCAGGGACAATGAGCAGTTCTTC. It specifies CASSLGTSGRARDNEQFF.

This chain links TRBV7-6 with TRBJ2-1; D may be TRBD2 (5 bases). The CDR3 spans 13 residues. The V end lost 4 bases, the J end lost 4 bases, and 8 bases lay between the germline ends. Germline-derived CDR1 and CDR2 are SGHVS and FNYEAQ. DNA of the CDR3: TGTGCCAGCAGCTCGACGGGGTACAATGAGCAGTTCTTC. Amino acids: CASSSTGYNEQFF.

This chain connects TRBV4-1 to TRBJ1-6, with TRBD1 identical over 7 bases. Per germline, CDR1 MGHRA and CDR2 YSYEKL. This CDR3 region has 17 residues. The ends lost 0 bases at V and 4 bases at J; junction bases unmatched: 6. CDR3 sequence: CASSQDKKTGYNSPLHF. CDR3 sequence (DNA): TGCGCCAGCAGCCAAGATAAGAAGACAGGGTATAATTCACCCCTCCACTTT.

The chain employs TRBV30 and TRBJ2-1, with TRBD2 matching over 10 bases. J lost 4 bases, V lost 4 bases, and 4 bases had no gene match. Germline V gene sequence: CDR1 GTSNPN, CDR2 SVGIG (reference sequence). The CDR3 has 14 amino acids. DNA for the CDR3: TGTGCCTGGACTAGCGGGAGTGGATACAATGAGCAGTTCTTC. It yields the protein CAWTSGSGYNEQFF.

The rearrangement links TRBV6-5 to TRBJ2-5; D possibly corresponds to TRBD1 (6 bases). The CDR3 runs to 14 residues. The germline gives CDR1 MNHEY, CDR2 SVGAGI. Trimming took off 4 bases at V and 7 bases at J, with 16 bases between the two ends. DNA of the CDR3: TGTGCCAGCAGTTCGGACCTGGGCAGGGGGACCCAGTACTTC. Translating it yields CASSSDLGRGTQYF.

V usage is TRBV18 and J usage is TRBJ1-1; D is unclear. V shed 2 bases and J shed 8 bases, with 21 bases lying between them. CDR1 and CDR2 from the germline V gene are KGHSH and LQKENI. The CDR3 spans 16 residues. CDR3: CASSPGGGGYPSEAFF. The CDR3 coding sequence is TGTGCCAGCTCACCAGGAGGAGGTGGTTATCCTAGCGAAGCTTTCTTT.

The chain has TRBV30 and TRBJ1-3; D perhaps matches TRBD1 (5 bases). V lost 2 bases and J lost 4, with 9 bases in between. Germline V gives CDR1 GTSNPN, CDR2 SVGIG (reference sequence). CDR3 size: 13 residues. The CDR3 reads CAWSRGAGNTIYF. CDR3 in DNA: TGTGCCTGGAGTAGAGGGGCGGGAAACACCATATATTTT.

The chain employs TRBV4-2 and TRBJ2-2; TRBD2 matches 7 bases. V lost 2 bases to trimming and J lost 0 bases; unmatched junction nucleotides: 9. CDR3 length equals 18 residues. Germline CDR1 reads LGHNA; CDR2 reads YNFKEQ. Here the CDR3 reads CASSQPTASGANTGELFF. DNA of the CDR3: TGTGCCAGCAGCCAACCGACCGCTAGCGGAGCGAACACCGGGGAGCTGTTTTTT.

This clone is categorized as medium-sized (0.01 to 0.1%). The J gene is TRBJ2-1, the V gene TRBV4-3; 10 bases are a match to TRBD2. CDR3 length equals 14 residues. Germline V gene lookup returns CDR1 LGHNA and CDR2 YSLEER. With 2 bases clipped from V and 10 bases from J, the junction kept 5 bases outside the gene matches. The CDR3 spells CASSQWTSGVEQFF. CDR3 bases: TGCGCCAGCAGCCAATGGACTAGCGGAGTGGAGCAGTTCTTC.

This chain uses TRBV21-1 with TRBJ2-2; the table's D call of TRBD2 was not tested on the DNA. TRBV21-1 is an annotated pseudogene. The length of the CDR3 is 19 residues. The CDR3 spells CASSRIGASGSDPFCELFF. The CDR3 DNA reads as TGTGCCAGCAGCAGGATCGGGGCTAGCGGGAGTGACCCCTTCTGTGAGCTGTTTTTT.

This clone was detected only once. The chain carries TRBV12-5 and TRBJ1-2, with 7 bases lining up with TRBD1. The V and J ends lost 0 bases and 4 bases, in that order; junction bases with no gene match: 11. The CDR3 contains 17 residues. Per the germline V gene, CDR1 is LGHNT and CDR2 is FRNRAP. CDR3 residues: CASGLVRARDSSYGYTF. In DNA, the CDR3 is TGTGCTAGTGGTTTGGTACGGGCCCGGGACAGTTCCTATGGCTACACCTTC.

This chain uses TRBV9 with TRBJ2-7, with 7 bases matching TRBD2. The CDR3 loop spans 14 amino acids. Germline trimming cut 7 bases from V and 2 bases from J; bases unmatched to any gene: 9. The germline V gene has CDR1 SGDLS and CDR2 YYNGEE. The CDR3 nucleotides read TGTGCCAGCGGAAGAGGGGACTACACCTACGAGCAGTACTTC. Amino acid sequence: CASGRGDYTYEQYF.